This T cell receptor beta chain originates from a study of T cells in Graves' hyperthyroidism and ophthalmopathy. On the study more broadly: It was at initial diagnosis, before any treatment, that peripheral blood was collected. Study observations and caveats: Ophthalmopathy could be told apart from stable hyperthyroidism with a 13 V-J model.

Amplified TCR beta CDR3 regions derived from RNA transcripts. First-round RT-PCR of the TCR CDR3 relied on the HTBI primer set. TCRdb re-analysed the multiplex PCR reads in MiXCR, keeping a single row per CDR3 protein. The sample contains around 450,000 distinct CDR3 sequences, approximately 14% of which appear only once. The definition of stable Graves' hyperthyroidism was no ophthalmopathy progression within 18 months. The hyperthyroidism patients had all been newly diagnosed, and their disease duration was under 2 months. Their ages ranged from 18 to 65 years. Of note for this clonotype: No antigen is known for it.

Germline loops: CDR1 SGHTA, CDR2 FQGTGA. V gave up 1 base and J gave up 0 bases, with 15 bases separating them. CDR3 length: 18 residues. V is TRBV7-3 and J is TRBJ1-4; D gene uncertain. Specimen: blood. The sequence was obtained from a young woman with Graves' hyperthyroidism. The CDR3 here is CASSLNPNGPSTNEKLFF. The CDR3 nucleotides are TGTGCCAGCAGCTTAAATCCTAACGGACCCTCAACTAATGAAAAACTGTTTTTT.